This TCR beta chain was retrieved from a study of T cells in Graves' hyperthyroidism and ophthalmopathy. This clonotype was detected many times. This CDR3 region has 15 residues. Germline CDR1 and CDR2: DFQATT and SNEGSKA (reference sequence). The ends were cut back, 0 bases at V and 0 bases at J, with 12 bases in the middle. Template material for amplifying TCR beta CDR3 regions consisted of RNA transcripts. The HTBI primer set drove a first-round RT-PCR of the TCR CDR3. MiXCR, applied by TCRdb to the multiplex PCR reads, yields one record per CDR3 protein. The sample yields about 290,000 distinct CDR3 sequences, approximately 17% seen once. Lactation, pregnancy, other autoimmune disease or uncontrolled infection excluded patients.

Sequenced input: blood. The origin of this receptor is a man aged 25 to 45 with Graves' hyperthyroidism. The chain links TRBV20-1 to TRBJ2-7; D is undetermined. CDR3 DNA sequence: TGCAGTGCTAGAGATCAGGACGGAAGCTCCTACGAGCAGTACTTC. This translates into CSARDQDGSSYEQYF.